This T cell receptor (beta chain) was identified in a study of T cells in tumors and immune-related adverse events (dated by TCRdb to the early 2020s). Using the immunoSEQ assay, the TCR beta locus was amplified and sequenced, producing bulk TCR Vbeta CDR3 data. The original pipeline was this. CDR3s were excluded if they were non-productive, were shorter than 7 amino acids, or did not start with C or end with F/W. Analysis was restricted to specimens with at least 1000 reads, and clonotypes were defined at the amino acid level. Clonality was computed as 1 minus Pielou's evenness. Library sizes were equalized by abundance-weighted random subsampling with replacement, which was repeated 100 times so that 95% confidence intervals could be reported. The Morisita overlap index was used to quantify repertoire overlap, and the top 40 clones in each specimen were examined for overlap with the irAE. TCRdb carries this immuneACCESS record with in-frame sequences only. Its versions omit some clonotypes, under half of them owing to an unresolved V gene in the studies checked, with the rest unexplained. V, J and clone size reflect that table, while D and trimming were determined from the DNA. This sample has about 20,000 clones in its table, and 75% to 95% of those were observed once. 1.1% to 1.5% of the sample rests with the top ten.

The CDR3 numbers 13 residues from cysteine through phenylalanine. Of all the DNA, just the CDR3 is kept, 39 bases in frame from base 1. V lost 4 bases and J lost 7 bases; the stretch between them is 13 bases long. In the germline V gene (reference sequence), CDR1 corresponds to MNHEY and CDR2 to SMNVEV. Concerning this clone itself: Its antigen is currently not known. Base qualities were left out, and no much larger clone turns up one base away.

The treatment or condition label, read with the paper, signifies: nivolumab (PD-1 blockade) given before sampling. The DNeasy Blood and Tissue Kit was used to extract DNA from formalin-fixed paraffin-embedded specimens. The input for sequencing was lymph node tissue, taken from a patient treated with anti-PD-1 therapy. The rearrangement combines TRBV27 with TRBJ1-1; the D gene is perhaps TRBD1, on 5 matching bases. The TCR originated in a female donor with metastatic renal cell carcinoma. CDR3 sequence: CASSSEGLGEAFF. The nucleotides read TGTGCCAGCAGTTCCGAGGGGCTTGGTGAAGCTTTCTTT.